This T cell receptor (beta chain) is drawn from a study of tumor-infiltrating lymphocytes in primary liver carcinoma. Study in general: Both sexes were represented among patients, who were 30 to 69 years old. Samples produced roughly 3.5 to 8 million productive TCRbeta reads, comparable across tissue types.

The V gene's germline CDR1 is SEHNR and CDR2 FQNEAQ (reference sequence). The CDR3 consists of 17 residues. Details on this clonotype: Antigen: not known. The junction and the germline gene differ at one end; a read error may be behind it.

Findings and limits, study-wide: Unsorted bulk samples meant CD4+ and CD8+ repertoires went uncompared. In tumor-adjacent and tumor-blood pairs, overlap was lower than in tumor region pairs.

The blood RNA (from unsorted whole blood) was obtained, and germline DNA was also extracted. Reverse transcription of 450 to 500 ng total RNA with a constant-region primer produced TCR beta cDNA. Three nested multiplex PCR rounds, a slightly modified ARM-PCR, produced the libraries for TCR beta. The first two PCR rounds used TRBV1-TRBV30 forward primers with a C-beta reverse primer, 10 cycles each. TCRdb re-derived calls from the multiplex PCR reads in MiXCR, one entry per CDR3 protein. This table has around 210,000 distinct CDR3 sequences, around 60% appearing once. The source is a woman aged 60-75 years with primary liver carcinoma and hepatitis B virus infection. Material: peripheral blood. The chain is built from TRBV7-9 and TRBJ2-3; 14 nucleotides align to TRBD2. The CDR3 DNA reads TGTGCCAGCAGCGCAAGACTAGCGGGAGGGCCCGCAGATACGCACTATTTT. Translation: CASSARLAGGPADTHYF.